This record looks at one TCR beta chain sequence and its context. There are many counts of this clonotype. This clone's antigen is unknown. No much larger clonotype is one base removed from it; base qualities were not supplied. The data derive from a study of regulatory T cells in long-lasting Graves disease (dated by TCRdb to the early 2020s). Context from the whole study: Persistent Graves' disease meant more than 5 years of antithyroid drug treatment with TSH receptor autoantibodies that stayed positive. Patients with persistent Graves' disease were compared with patients with newly diagnosed Graves' disease using TCR sequencing and RNA sequencing of peripheral blood. The study took place in China and was registered as a clinical trial. TCR sequencing covered about 13 persistent and roughly 20 newly diagnosed Graves' disease patients, around 33 samples in total. Antithyroid drugs had been taken for approximately 10 years on average by persistent Graves' disease patients in the clinical cohort. Summary of the overall study and its limitations: Lower TCR Shannon entropy and fewer highly expanded clones were observed in persistent Graves' disease patients than in newly diagnosed patients, which suggested clonal expansion. TRBV28, TRBJ1-2 and TRBJ2-5 were preferentially used in persistent disease, while TRBV20-1 and TRBJ2-1 were favored in newly diagnosed disease. Patients with persistent disease shared more public clonotypes (over 2,500) than newly diagnosed patients did (around 980). Only the TCR beta chain was sequenced and analyzed. The small sample size was acknowledged by the authors as a limitation that may reduce accuracy. Only peripheral blood was studied, because thyroid tissue, the primary lesion, was inaccessible.

The CDR3, cysteine through phenylalanine, is 15 amino acids long. Just the 45-base CDR3 DNA is kept, in frame starting at base 1. The germline V gene provides CDR1 SGHAT and CDR2 FQNNGV. V lost 5 bases and J lost 3 bases, and the count of bases not matched to a germline gene is 9. Receptor libraries were prepared by multiplex PCR. TCRdb names Illumina HiSeq 4000 as the instrument used. TCR beta libraries were built with iRepertoire HTBI primers and Arm-PCR amplification of CDR3 regions. Gel purification was performed on PCR products prior to sequencing. Under the source paper's analysis protocol: A total of 62 TRBV and 14 TRBJ segments were identified across samples and were used for gene usage analysis of CDR3 amino acid clonotypes. Filtered high-quality paired reads were merged into contigs using COPE and FqMerger. BLAST was used to align contigs to IMGT TRBV, TRBD and TRBJ reference genes, and CDR3 was defined according to IMGT. Clonotypes above 0.1% frequency were classified as highly expanded clones. Shannon entropy served as the measure of repertoire diversity, while the Gini coefficient captured V-J evenness. Clonotypes shared by more than one individual were considered public. TCRdb took the public reads, trimmed them with fastp at Q25, ran MiXCR for clone calling and kept in-frame beta chains. Rows with a matching CDR3 protein are joined into one entry that keeps the most common DNA and genes. These V and J calls rely on TCRdb rather than the paper's analysis. The sample profile shows approximately 470,000 distinct CDR3 sequences; less than 25% of them were found once. Over 7.5% of the sample rests with the top ten.

What this sample's time point label stands for: persistent/refractory GD, antithyroid drugs over 5 years with positive TRAb. For both TCR sequencing and RNA sequencing, RNA was extracted from PBMCs using TRIzol. Graves' disease was diagnosed according to American Thyroid Association guidelines. Patients for the study were recruited at an endocrinology department in Xi'an, China. Each patient gave approximately 10 milliliters of peripheral blood, collected in an EDTA anticoagulant tube. Ficoll Paque Plus density gradient separation was used to isolate PBMCs, and no additional T cell sorting was done. An Agilent 2100 Bioanalyzer and agarose gel were used to check RNA quality, while a NanoDrop 2000 measured RNA concentration.

The chain links TRBV11-2 with TRBJ2-7; TRBD2 lines up with 8 middle nucleotides. The source was peripheral blood mononuclear cells (PBMCs), collected when the disease was refractory, from a patient treated with antithyroid drugs. This clonotype was obtained from a female donor with Graves disease. The CDR3 loop reads CASSREAGALYEQYF. The bases are TGTGCCAGCAGCAGAGAAGCGGGAGCGCTCTACGAGCAGTACTTC.